The TCR beta chain described here comes from a study of T cells in narcolepsy (dated by TCRdb to the late 2010s). Background on the whole study: The study enrolled patients with narcolepsy type 1 or type 2 (NT1, NT2) together with healthy control donors. Autoreactive T cells targeting hypocretin neuron self-antigens (hypocretin, TRIB2) were sought in narcolepsy patients, and TCR Vbeta sequencing was used to track clonotypes in blood and CSF.

Library method: the immunoSEQ multiplex PCR assay. What TCRdb holds here is the immuneACCESS table cut down to in-frame rearrangements. Part of the clones is not present; checked against another copy, under half of the missing clones reflect an unresolved V gene, and the others are unexplained. The sample data list 25,000 to 35,000 clones, and 79% of these were observed just once. 5% to 8.5% of the sample is in the top ten clones. Overall study results and their limits: No sequences matching autoreactive T cell clones were present in some of the blood memory CD4+ repertoires from patients and controls. According to the report, autoreactive clonotypes were detected serially in the blood of the same patients and of different patients, but not in healthy controls. Plots comparing CSF and blood CD4+ T cell clonotypes from the same patient highlighted HCRT-specific and TRIB2-specific autoreactive clonotypes. Numbers of sequenced blood memory CD4+ clonotypes were comparable, averaging approximately 42,000 in patients and about 33,000 in controls.

The CDR3 sequence holds 13 residues, the cysteine and phenylalanine included. Of the read, only the CDR3 DNA is kept; its 39 bases are in frame from base 1. Deletion took 3 bases off V and 7 bases off J, with a span of 13 bases between the germline ends. Looking up the germline V gene yields CDR1 ENHRY and CDR2 SYGVKD. About this clone: This receptor's antigen is unknown. No base quality values were provided; no much bigger clone lies one nucleotide off.

For TCR Vbeta sequencing, memory CD4+ T cells were sorted ex vivo from the peripheral blood of both healthy controls and narcolepsy patients. The source of this sequence is a human donor in good health. The source material was memory (CD45RA-) CD4+ T cells from blood. The cell subset or site label, read with the paper, signifies: memory T cells sorted ex vivo from peripheral blood. The V and J segments used are TRBV10-3 and TRBJ2-7; the D region possibly corresponds to TRBD2 (6 bases align). The CDR3: CAISDRAAGEQYF. The DNA sequence is TGTGCCATCAGTGACAGGGCTGCGGGGGAGCAGTACTTC.